This T cell receptor (beta chain) came from a study of coeliac disease. The data were produced by immunoSEQ multiplex PCR, yet TCRdb's version contains in-frame clones alone and is incomplete. The table shows several thousand clones, with about 71% occurring only once. The CDR3 covers 14 residues. V lost 0 bases, J lost 6 bases, and 6 bases lay in between. Germline V CDR1 and CDR2: LNHDA, SQIVND (reference sequence). The material sequenced was lymphocytes from the gut lamina propria. The chain has TRBV19 and TRBJ1-6; D is unclear. The source of this sequence is a man in his late teens or twenties with celiac disease on a gluten-free diet. The CDR3 loop reads CASSIDVSNSPLHF. The CDR3 nucleotides read TGTGCCAGTAGTATAGATGTCAGTAATTCACCCCTCCACTTT.